Presented here are 11 T cell receptor beta chains from one specimen sequenced in a study of blood T cell repertoires in COVID-19 (TCRdb year 2020). The library came from the immunoSEQ multiplex PCR assay. The table comes from immuneACCESS by way of TCRdb, which keeps in-frame sequences with V and J called. Part of the clones is missing from these tables; in studies checked, under half for an unresolved V gene and the rest for unknown reasons. The sample profile shows approximately 200,000 clones; around nine tenths of them were found once. The ten most abundant clones make up around 1.1% of the sample. Sequencing was carried out using peripheral blood. The receptors come from a man aged 25-45 years with acute or convalescent COVID-19.

This clone has more than one count but fewer than ten. The V and J genes are TRBV20-1 and TRBJ1-2, with a tentative D call TRBD1 (5 bases). V gave up 8 bases and J gave up 5 bases, with 12 bases separating them. Germline V gene data show CDR1 as DFQATT and CDR2 as SNEGSKA (reference sequence). The CDR3 totals 11 residues. The CDR3 sequence: CSRARGYGYTF. The DNA of the CDR3 is TGCAGTAGGGCTCGGGGGTATGGCTACACCTTC.

The genes are TRBV30 and TRBJ2-3; D might be TRBD2 (6 bases). The CDR3 has 14 residues. The germline CDR1 and CDR2 sequences are GTSNPN and SVGIG (reference sequence). The germline V and J ends were trimmed by 3 bases and 0 bases, with 10 bases remaining between them. The CDR3 sequence: CAWSWTTSTDTQYF. The CDR3 nucleotides are TGTGCCTGGAGCTGGACTACAAGCACAGATACGCAGTATTTT.

The V and J genes are TRBV5-8 and TRBJ2-3; D unresolved. V dropped 4 bases and J dropped 5 bases, with 17 bases sitting between them. Germline V gene sequence: CDR1 SGHTS, CDR2 YDEGEE. The CDR3 extends over 15 amino acids. CDR3 nucleotide sequence: TGTGCCAGCAGCCCACGCATTTCGGTTGGAGATACGCAGTATTTT. This codes for CASSPRISVGDTQYF.

The chain carries TRBV2 and TRBJ2-3; D is ambiguous. Germline values: CDR1 SNHLY, CDR2 FYNNEI. The CDR3 consists of 18 residues. Trimming cost V 6 bases and J 2 bases, with 24 bases left between them. CDR3 in amino acids: CASRPYVSPNPFTDTQYF. CDR3 nucleotide sequence: TGTGCCAGCAGACCCTATGTTTCCCCAAATCCCTTCACAGATACGCAGTATTTT.

This chain uses TRBV5-1 with TRBJ2-3; D possibly corresponds to TRBD2 (6 bases). The germline V gene has CDR1 SGHRS and CDR2 YFSETQ. The CDR3 is 12 residues long. V was clipped by 2 bases and J by 5 bases, with 6 bases between them. The CDR3 nucleotides are TGCGCCAGCAGCTTCGGGGGAGATACGCAGTATTTT. Translated, it gives CASSFGGDTQYF.

The chain employs TRBV19 and TRBJ2-5; 9 nucleotides align to TRBD1. The J segment lost 6 bases and the V segment lost 8 bases, leaving 4 bases of the junction unmatched. This CDR3 has 12 amino acids. CDR1 is LNHDA, CDR2 SQIVND, per germline (reference sequence). CDR3 nucleotides: TGTGCCAGTCGGGACAGGGCGAAGACCCAGTACTTC. It translates to CASRDRAKTQYF.

The V gene is TRBV19, the J gene TRBJ1-5; 9 nucleotides agree with TRBD1. The V and J ends lost 8 bases and 9 bases, in that order; junction bases with no gene match: 5. The germline CDR1 and CDR2 sequences are LNHDA and SQIVND (reference sequence). The CDR3 totals 12 residues. The CDR3 protein is CASQTGGTPQHF. CDR3 bases: TGTGCCAGTCAGACAGGGGGGACGCCCCAGCATTTT.

V is TRBV6-6 and J is TRBJ1-4; D unresolved. Trimming left V 7 bases short and J 0 bases short, with 12 bases between. Germline CDR1 MNHNY, CDR2 SVGAGI (reference sequence). The CDR3 runs 15 residues. In DNA, the CDR3 is TGTGCCAGCAAAACCCCGGGAGCAACTAATGAAAAACTGTTTTTT. Amino acids: CASKTPGATNEKLFF.

The chain uses TRBV6-5 and TRBJ2-6, with D tentatively TRBD1 (6 bases). This CDR3 is built from 15 residues. Germline CDR1 is MNHEY and CDR2 is SVGAGI. V lost 7 bases and J 2 bases, leaving 12 bases between the germline ends. The CDR3 region has the DNA TGTGCCAGCACCGAGCAGGGGCCTGGGGCCAACGTCCTGACTTTC. Residues: CASTEQGPGANVLTF.

The chain recombines TRBV28 with TRBJ1-5; the D is unclear. The V gene lost 5 bases and the J gene lost 7 bases, with 18 bases spanning the gap. This CDR3 spans 15 amino acids. Germline lookup yields CDR1 MDHEN and CDR2 SYDVKM. CDR3 nucleotides: TGTGCCAGCAGTCCCATAATCGAGTCTCTACAGCCCCAGCATTTT. Residues: CASSPIIESLQPQHF.

This clone turned up a few times. The chain recombines TRBV6-5 with TRBJ2-1; TRBD1 aligns across 8 bases. Germline CDR1 MNHEY, CDR2 SVGAGI. The CDR3 is 15 residues long. V lost 5 bases and J lost 3; bases outside the gene matches: 6. CDR3 bases: TGTGCCAGCAGTCCGTTGACAGGGGACTACAATGAGCAGTTCTTC. Its protein is CASSPLTGDYNEQFF.